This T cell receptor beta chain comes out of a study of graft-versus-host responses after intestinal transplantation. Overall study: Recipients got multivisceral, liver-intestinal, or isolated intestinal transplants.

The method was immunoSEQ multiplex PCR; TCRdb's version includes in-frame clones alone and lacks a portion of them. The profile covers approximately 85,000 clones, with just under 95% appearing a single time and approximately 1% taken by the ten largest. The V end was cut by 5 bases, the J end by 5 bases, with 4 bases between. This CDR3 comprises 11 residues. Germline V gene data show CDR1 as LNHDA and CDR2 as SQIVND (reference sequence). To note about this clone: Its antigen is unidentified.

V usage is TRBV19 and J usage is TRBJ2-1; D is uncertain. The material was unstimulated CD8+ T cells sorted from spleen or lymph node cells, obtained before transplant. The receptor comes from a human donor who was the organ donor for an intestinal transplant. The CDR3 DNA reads TGTGCCAGTAGTGGGCACAATGAGCAGTTCTTC. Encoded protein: CASSGHNEQFF. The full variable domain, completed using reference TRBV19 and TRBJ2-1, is DGGITQSPKYLFRKEGQNVTLSCEQNLNHDAMYWYRQDPGQGLRLIYYSQIVNDFQKGDIAEGYSVSREKKESFPLTVTSAQKNPTAFYLCASSGHNEQFFGPGTRLTVL.